This T cell receptor (beta chain) is from a study of blood T cell repertoires in COVID-19. Seattle cases were enrolled at active infection and followed longitudinally. Profiling relied on immunoSEQ multiplex PCR, and the TCRdb table lists in-frame clones only, not all of them. The table records about 180,000 clones, roughly 87% of them present only once. Per the germline V gene, CDR1 is LGHNA and CDR2 is YNFKEQ. J lost 7 bases, V lost 4 bases, and 5 bases had no gene match. There are 15 residues in the CDR3. The sequencing sample was made of peripheral blood. This chain uses TRBV4-2 with TRBJ2-1; TRBD2 aligns across 12 bases. The TCR originated in a woman in her 70s with COVID-19, enrolled during active disease. DNA for the CDR3: TGTGCCAGCAGCCCTTCGGGACTAGCGGGTAATGAGCAGTTCTTC. It codes for CASSPSGLAGNEQFF.